The present TCR beta chain was sequenced within a study of PD-1 blockade in classical Hodgkin lymphoma. About the study: The study gave patients nivolumab 3 mg/kg intravenously every 2 weeks.

TCRdb's copy holds only in-frame clones and misses some; the assay was immunoSEQ multiplex PCR. The profile shows more than 90,000 clones, more than 85% of them singletons. Relapses following autologous stem cell transplantation were seen in all patients, with brentuximab vedotin exposure varying. CDR1 is SGHVS, CDR2 FQNEAQ, per germline. This CDR3 has 15 residues. Trimming shortened V by 5 bases and J by 9 bases, and 17 bases separated the two germline ends. This clone was detected once. The antigen remains undetermined. Study conclusions and caveats: In CD4+ cells, TCR diversity went up significantly by C4D1, but in CD8+ cells it did not.

The sequences come from peripheral blood mononuclear cells (PBMCs), collected before the second cycle of nivolumab. The rearrangement links TRBV7-8 to TRBJ1-6; tentatively, D is TRBD1 (6 bases). The sequence came from a human donor with classical Hodgkin lymphoma. Written as DNA, the CDR3 is TGTGCCAGCAGCCACGGAGAGGGGGATTTTTCACCCCTCCACTTT. Translating gives CASSHGEGDFSPLHF.